The T cell receptor (beta chain) described here comes from a study of radiotherapy plus CTLA-4 blockade in lung cancer. Study-wide results and caveats: After treatment with radiotherapy plus ipilimumab, TCR clones that came from the tumor expanded in blood. It was early blood T cell clone dynamics, with interferon-beta, that reportedly best predicted response.

V gave up 1 base and J gave up 0 bases; unmatched junction bases: 5. Germline-derived CDR1 and CDR2 are MDHEN and SYDVKM. The CDR3 is made up of 17 amino acids. As for this clone: Its matching antigen is unknown.

The study treated chemo-refractory metastatic non-small-cell lung cancer patients with focal radiation plus ipilimumab CTLA-4 blockade. This table comes from immunoSEQ multiplex PCR, and its TCRdb copy is limited to in-frame clones, with some not included. The data hold about 110,000 clones, with roughly 84% observed a single time. V usage is TRBV28 and J usage is TRBJ1-3; TRBD1 matches at 8 bases. The TCR comes from a human donor with non-small cell lung cancer that progressed on radiotherapy plus ipilimumab. Some clones in this sample may be carry-over from other donors' samples. Sequenced here: peripheral blood, sampled from a patient treated with radiotherapy plus ipilimumab. The CDR3 region has the DNA TGTGCCAGCAGTTTATATGGACAGGGACCCTCTGGAAACACCATATATTTT. It codes for CASSLYGQGPSGNTIYF.